The clone carrying this T cell receptor beta chain has a single count. Clones were sequenced by immunoSEQ multiplex PCR, and TCRdb holds only the in-frame ones, with some missing. The data show about 12,000 clones, roughly 76% seen once. This record belongs to a study of sequential checkpoint blockade in melanoma. Regarding treatment: randomized to nivolumab then ipilimumab (arm A) or the reverse (arm B). There are 16 residues in the CDR3. The germline gives CDR1 SGHDN, CDR2 FVKESK. Trimming at V came to 4 bases and at J to 1 base, leaving 4 bases not matched to a gene. This TCR derives from a human donor with melanoma. The chain links TRBV14 to TRBJ2-1; TRBD1 matches 10 bases. Sequences were derived from CD8+ T cells sorted from blood (inferred from file names), sampled from a patient given nivolumab and ipilimumab in sequence. CDR3 region: CASSPRGQGSYNEQFF. CDR3 nucleotides: TGTGCCAGCAGCCCCCGGGGACAGGGGTCCTACAATGAGCAGTTCTTC.